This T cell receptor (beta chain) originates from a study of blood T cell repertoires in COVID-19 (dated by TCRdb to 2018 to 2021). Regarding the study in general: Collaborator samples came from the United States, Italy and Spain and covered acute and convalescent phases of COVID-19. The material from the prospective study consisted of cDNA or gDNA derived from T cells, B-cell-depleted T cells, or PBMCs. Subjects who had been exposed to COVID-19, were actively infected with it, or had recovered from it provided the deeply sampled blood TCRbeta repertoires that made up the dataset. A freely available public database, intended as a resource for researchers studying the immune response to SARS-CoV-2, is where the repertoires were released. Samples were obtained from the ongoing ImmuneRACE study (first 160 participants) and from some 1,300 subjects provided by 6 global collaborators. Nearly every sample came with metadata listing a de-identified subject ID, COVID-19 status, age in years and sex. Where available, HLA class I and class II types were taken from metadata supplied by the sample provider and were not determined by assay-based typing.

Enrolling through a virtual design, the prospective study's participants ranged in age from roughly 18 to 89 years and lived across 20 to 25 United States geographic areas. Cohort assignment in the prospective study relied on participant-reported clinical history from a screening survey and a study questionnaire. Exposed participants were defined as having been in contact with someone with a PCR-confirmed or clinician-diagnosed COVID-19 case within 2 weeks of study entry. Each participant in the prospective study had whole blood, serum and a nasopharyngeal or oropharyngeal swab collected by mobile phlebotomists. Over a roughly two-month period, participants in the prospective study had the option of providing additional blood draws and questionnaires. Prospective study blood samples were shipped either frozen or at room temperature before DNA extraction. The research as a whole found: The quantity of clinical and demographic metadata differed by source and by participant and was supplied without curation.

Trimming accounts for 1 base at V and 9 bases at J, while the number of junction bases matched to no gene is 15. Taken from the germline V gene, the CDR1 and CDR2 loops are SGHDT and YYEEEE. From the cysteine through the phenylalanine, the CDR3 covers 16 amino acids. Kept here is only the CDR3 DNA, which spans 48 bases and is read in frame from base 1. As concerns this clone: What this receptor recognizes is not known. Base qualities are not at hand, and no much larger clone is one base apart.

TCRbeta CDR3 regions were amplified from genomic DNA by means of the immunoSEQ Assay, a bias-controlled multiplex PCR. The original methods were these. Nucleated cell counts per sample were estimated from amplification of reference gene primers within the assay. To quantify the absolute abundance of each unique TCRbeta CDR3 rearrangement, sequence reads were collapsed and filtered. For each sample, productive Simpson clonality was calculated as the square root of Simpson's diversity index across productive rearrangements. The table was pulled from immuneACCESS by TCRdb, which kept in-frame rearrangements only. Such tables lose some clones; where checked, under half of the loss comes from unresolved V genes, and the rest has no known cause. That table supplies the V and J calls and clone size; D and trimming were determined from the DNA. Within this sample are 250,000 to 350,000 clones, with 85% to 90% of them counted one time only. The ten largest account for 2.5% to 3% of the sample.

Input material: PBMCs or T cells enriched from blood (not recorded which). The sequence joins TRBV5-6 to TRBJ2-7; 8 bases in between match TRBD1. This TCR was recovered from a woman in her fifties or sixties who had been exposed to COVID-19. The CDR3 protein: CASSLPMTGASSGQYF. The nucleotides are TGTGCCAGCAGCTTGCCAATGACAGGGGCTTCTTCTGGGCAGTACTTC.